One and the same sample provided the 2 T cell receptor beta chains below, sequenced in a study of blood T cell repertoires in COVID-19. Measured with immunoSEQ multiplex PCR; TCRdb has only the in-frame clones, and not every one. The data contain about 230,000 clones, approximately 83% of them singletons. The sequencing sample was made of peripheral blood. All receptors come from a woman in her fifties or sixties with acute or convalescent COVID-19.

The CDR3, as DNA: TGTGCCAGCAGCCAGTGGGCGAACACTGAAGCTTTCTTT. Its protein product is CASSQWANTEAFF. The V gene is TRBV3-1 (or the pseudogene TRBV3-2), the J gene TRBJ1-1; D not certain. CDR3 length equals 13 residues. Germline CDR1 reads LGHDT; CDR2 reads YNNKEL (reference sequence). The ends were cut back, 3 bases at V and 1 base at J, with 6 bases in the middle.

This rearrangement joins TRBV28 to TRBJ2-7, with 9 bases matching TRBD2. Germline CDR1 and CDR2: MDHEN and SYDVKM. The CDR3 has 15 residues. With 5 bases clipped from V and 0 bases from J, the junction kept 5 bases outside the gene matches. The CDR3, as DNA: TGTGCCAGCAGTCCGCTAGCGGGGTCCTCCTACGAGCAGTACTTC. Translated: CASSPLAGSSYEQYF.